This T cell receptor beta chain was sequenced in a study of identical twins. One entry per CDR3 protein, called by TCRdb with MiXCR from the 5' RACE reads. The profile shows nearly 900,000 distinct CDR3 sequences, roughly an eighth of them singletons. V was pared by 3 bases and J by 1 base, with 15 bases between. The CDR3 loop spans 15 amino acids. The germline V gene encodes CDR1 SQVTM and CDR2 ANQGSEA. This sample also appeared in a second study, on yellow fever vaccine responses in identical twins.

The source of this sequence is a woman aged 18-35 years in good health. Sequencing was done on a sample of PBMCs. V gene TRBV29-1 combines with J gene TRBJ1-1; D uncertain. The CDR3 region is CSVEIFGVPNTEAFF. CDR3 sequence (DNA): TGCAGCGTTGAGATCTTTGGTGTGCCGAACACTGAAGCTTTCTTT.